The 24 T cell receptor beta chains given below trace back to one sample, sequenced in a study of T cell responses to AZD1222 COVID-19 vaccine (dated by TCRdb to the early 2020s). This specimen's time point label, per the study, means: about 28 days (+/-7) after the second vaccine dose. The library was generated by the immunoSEQ multiplex PCR assay. TCRdb obtained this table from immuneACCESS and retained in-frame rearrangements with V and J assigned. These tables miss some clones; where compared with another copy, unresolved V genes account for less than half of the shortfall, and the remainder is unexplained. The sample contains 250,000 to 300,000 clones, about 94% of them found a single time. Around 0.57% of the sample goes to the ten largest clones. This material consisted of peripheral blood, taken 28 days after the second AZD1222 dose. Source of these receptors: an adult who received the AZD1222 COVID-19 vaccine.

The V gene is TRBV19, the J gene TRBJ2-7; TRBD1 might be the D (5 bases). Between the trimmed V and J ends, which lost 4 bases and 1 base, there was a span of 14 bases. The CDR3 is 15 residues long. CDR1 LNHDA and CDR2 SQIVND come from the germline V gene (reference sequence). CDR3 bases: TGTGCCAGTAGTACGATAGGGGCAGATTCCTACGAGCAGTACTTC. Amino acid sequence: CASSTIGADSYEQYF.

V and J are TRBV9 and TRBJ1-5; TRBD1 is a possible D gene (5 bases). The CDR3 has 15 residues. Germline CDR1 SGDLS, CDR2 YYNGEE. V was trimmed by 4 bases and J by 3 bases, leaving 14 bases between them. CDR3 nucleotide sequence: TGTGCCAGCAGCTCCACAGGAGGAATCAATCAGCCCCAGCATTTT. Translating gives CASSSTGGINQPQHF. The whole variable domain, filled in from reference TRBV9 and TRBJ1-5, reads DSGVTQTPKHLITATGQRVTLRCSPRSGDLSVYWYQQSLDQGLQFLIQYYNGEERAKGNILERFSAQQFPDLHSELNLSSLELGDSALYFCASSSTGGINQPQHFGDGTRLSIL.

This clone was seen once. The chain uses TRBV9 and TRBJ1-2, with no clear D. Trimming cost V 4 bases and J 0 bases, with 13 bases left between them. Germline CDR1 and CDR2: SGDLS and YYNGEE. The CDR3 loop spans 15 amino acids. Here the CDR3 reads CASSLSGAANYGYTF. CDR3 bases: TGTGCCAGCAGCCTATCAGGAGCTGCTAACTATGGCTACACCTTC.

This chain connects TRBV29-1 to TRBJ1-1; D unresolved. V lost 5 bases to trimming and J lost 8 bases, with 15 bases between them. The length of the CDR3 is 12 residues. Germline values: CDR1 SQVTM, CDR2 ANQGSEA. The CDR3 is CSVITILTEAFF. The DNA for the CDR3 is TGCAGCGTTATTACAATTCTCACCGAAGCTTTCTTT.

This chain links TRBV7-3 with TRBJ2-5, with 9 positions matching TRBD2. Germline assignment: CDR1 SGHTA and CDR2 FQGTGA. V lost 3 bases, J lost 3 bases, and 2 bases stayed unmatched. This CDR3 has 14 residues. CDR3 residues: CASSLSGGKETQYF. In DNA, the CDR3 is TGTGCCAGCAGCTTGAGCGGGGGGAAAGAGACCCAGTACTTC.

This sequence joins TRBV19 and TRBJ2-1; tentatively, D is TRBD1 (5 bases). The CDR3 covers 11 residues. Trimming took off 3 bases at V and 15 bases at J, with 12 bases between the two ends. Looked up from germline, CDR1 is LNHDA and CDR2 is SQIVND (reference sequence). Written as DNA, the CDR3 is TGTGCCAGTAGTATGGCGACAGCGACGTTCTTC. It is translated as CASSMATATFF.

Regarding this clone: Germline is not matched at one junction end, which may reflect a read error. The chain recombines TRBV2 with TRBJ2-5; possibly TRBD1 or TRBD2 for D (5 bases each). The CDR3 is 15 residues long. Per germline, CDR1 SNHLY and CDR2 FYNNEI. The CDR3 sequence: CASRDLGPKQGTQYF. DNA for the CDR3: TGTGCCAGCAGAGACCTGGGACCTAAACAAGGGACCCAGTACTTC. The entire variable domain, with the rest obtained from reference TRBV2 and TRBJ2-5, is as follows: EPEVTQTPSHQVTQMGQEVILRCVPISNHLYFYWYRQILGQKVEFLVSFYNNEISEKSEIFDDQFSVERPDGSNFTLKIRSTKLEDSAMYFCASRDLGPKQGTQYFGPGTRLLVL.

The genes are TRBV28 and TRBJ1-5; 9 bases align to TRBD1. Trimming at V came to 6 bases and at J to 8 bases, leaving 11 bases not matched to a gene. The germline CDR1 and CDR2 sequences are MDHEN and SYDVKM. The CDR3 has 15 amino acids. CDR3 protein: CASRPPTGGEKPQHF. In DNA form, the CDR3 reads TGTGCCAGCAGACCCCCCACAGGGGGCGAGAAGCCCCAGCATTTT.

The CDR3 DNA reads TGTGCCAGCAAGCAGACAGGGGCGGCCAATGAGCAGTTCTTC. As protein: CASKQTGAANEQFF. The chain carries TRBV6-4 and TRBJ2-1, with TRBD1 identical over 8 bases. With V trimmed by 7 bases and J by 6 bases, 8 bases remained unmatched. Germline CDR1 and CDR2: MRHNA and SNTAGT. The CDR3 is 14 residues long.

In its sample, this clone was seen a few times. V is TRBV30 and J is TRBJ2-3; D is uncertain. V shed 1 base and J shed 5 bases, with 16 bases lying between them. Germline V gives CDR1 GTSNPN, CDR2 SVGIG (reference sequence). This CDR3 spans 15 amino acids. The CDR3 DNA sequence: TGTGCCTGGAGTGACCCCCGTCGAAGTGGAGATACGCAGTATTTT. Its protein product is CAWSDPRRSGDTQYF.

The chain carries TRBV19 and TRBJ1-4; no clear D. CDR3 length equals 12 residues. Trimming removed 7 bases from V and 8 bases from J, with 11 bases in between. The germline CDR1 and CDR2 sequences are LNHDA and SQIVND (reference sequence). CDR3 nucleotides: TGTGCCAGTAACTCCCACAGCGAAAAACTGTTTTTT. Its translation: CASNSHSEKLFF.

This rearrangement joins TRBV6-5 to TRBJ2-2, with D perhaps matching TRBD2 (5 bases). Per the germline V gene, CDR1 is MNHEY and CDR2 is SVGAGI. V was clipped by 7 bases and J by 2 bases, with 8 bases between them. This CDR3 has 13 amino acids. In nucleotides, the CDR3 is TGTGCCAGCAACCGGGGAAACACCGGGGAGCTGTTTTTT. Translation: CASNRGNTGELFF.

This chain joins TRBV5-6 and TRBJ2-7; the D gene could be TRBD1 or TRBD2 (5 bases each). Germline-derived CDR1 and CDR2 are SGHDT and YYEEEE. The CDR3 is 13 amino acids. V dropped 4 bases and J dropped 6 bases, with 14 bases sitting between them. CDR3 DNA: TGTGCCAGCAGCGAGGGACGGACTGGCGAGCAGTACTTC. This gives the protein CASSEGRTGEQYF.

This sequence joins TRBV4-1 and TRBJ2-7, with TRBD2 as a possible D gene (6 bases). CDR1 MGHRA and CDR2 YSYEKL come from the germline V gene. V was cut by 0 bases and J by 4 bases, with 13 bases left in between. This CDR3 comprises 15 residues. The CDR3 spells CASSQDGTPVYEQYF. The CDR3 nucleotides read TGCGCCAGCAGCCAAGATGGGACTCCAGTGTACGAGCAGTACTTC.

The chain joins TRBV18 to TRBJ1-6; 8 bases agree with TRBD1. V shed 6 bases and J 4 bases; nucleotides not matched to a gene: 8. This CDR3 contains 16 residues. The germline V gene encodes CDR1 KGHSH and CDR2 LQKENI. DNA of the CDR3: TGTGCCAGCTCCCAGACAGGGGAACTTTATAATTCACCCCTCCACTTT. This encodes CASSQTGELYNSPLHF.

The chain is built from TRBV9 and TRBJ1-1; 8 nucleotides line up with TRBD1. V shed 4 bases and J 4 bases; nucleotides not matched to a gene: 6. CDR3 length equals 14 residues. Germline CDR1 is SGDLS and CDR2 is YYNGEE. CDR3 amino acids: CASSRTGMTTEAFF. CDR3 coding DNA: TGTGCCAGCAGCAGGACAGGGATGACCACTGAAGCTTTCTTT.

The V gene is TRBV7-3, the J gene TRBJ1-2; D gene ambiguous. Germline V gene sequence: CDR1 SGHTA, CDR2 FQGTGA. This CDR3 has 13 amino acids. V gave up 4 bases and J gave up 8 bases, with 14 bases separating them. The DNA for the CDR3 is TGTGCCAGCAGCTCCGACCGAGATAGCGGCTACACCTTC. Its protein is CASSSDRDSGYTF.

This chain uses TRBV11-2 with TRBJ2-4; either TRBD1 or TRBD2 may supply D (6 bases each). The CDR3 has 14 amino acids. CDR1 and CDR2 from the germline V gene are SGHAT and FQNNGV. V dropped 5 bases and J dropped 7 bases, with 15 bases sitting between them. This CDR3 is CASSPGGPVNIQYF. Here the CDR3 DNA reads TGTGCCAGCAGCCCCGGGGGCCCCGTCAACATTCAGTACTTC. The full variable domain, with the rest looked up from reference TRBV11-2 and TRBJ2-4, is EAGVAQSPRYKIIEKRQSVAFWCNPISGHATLYWYQQILGQGPKLLIQFQNNGVVDDSQLPKDRFSAERLKGVDSTLKIQPAKLEDSAVYLCASSPGGPVNIQYFGAGTRLSVL.

The V call is TRBV5-1, the J call TRBJ2-7; possibly TRBD1 or TRBD2 for D (5 bases each). Trimming stripped 4 bases from V and 5 bases from J, with 13 bases between. The CDR3 is 13 residues long. Germline CDR1 and CDR2: SGHRS and YFSETQ. CDR3 sequence (DNA): TGCGCCAGCAGCCGGGACCCGGCCAACGAGCAGTACTTC. Protein product: CASSRDPANEQYF.

The V gene is TRBV2, the J gene TRBJ1-1, with D tentatively TRBD1 (6 bases). Germline CDR1 SNHLY, CDR2 FYNNEI. The CDR3 spans 13 residues. V gave up 1 base and J gave up 6 bases, with 9 bases separating them. The DNA of the CDR3 is TGTGCCAGCAGTGAAGGGAGACAGGCTGAAGCTTTCTTT. It yields the protein CASSEGRQAEAFF.

The genes are TRBV4-3 and TRBJ2-7; D is uncertain. CDR3 length: 14 residues. Trimming left V 0 bases short and J 2 bases short, with 8 bases between. The germline V gene encodes CDR1 LGHNA and CDR2 YSLEER. CDR3 sequence (DNA): TGCGCCAGCAGCCAAGATCGGCGAACCTACGAGCAGTACTTC. Translating it yields CASSQDRRTYEQYF.

The V call is TRBV29-1, the J call TRBJ1-2; a weak D match, TRBD1 (5 bases). The CDR3 contains 14 residues. The germline V and J ends were trimmed by 6 bases and 4 bases, with 18 bases remaining between them. Germline V gives CDR1 SQVTM, CDR2 ANQGSEA. The CDR3 DNA is TGCAGCGTCGAACCTCCGGGACCCTTCTATGGCTACACCTTC. It encodes CSVEPPGPFYGYTF. The full variable domain, its missing parts supplied by reference TRBV29-1 and TRBJ1-2, is SAVISQKPSRDICQRGTSLTIQCQVDSQVTMMFWYRQQPGQSLTLIATANQGSEATYESGFVIDKFPISRPNLTFSTLTVSNMSPEDSSIYLCSVEPPGPFYGYTFGSGTRLTVV.

V usage is TRBV9 and J usage is TRBJ2-5; no clear D. The CDR3 contains 14 residues. The germline V and J ends were trimmed by 4 bases and 1 base, with 11 bases remaining between them. The germline CDR1 and CDR2 sequences are SGDLS and YYNGEE. The DNA of the CDR3 is TGTGCCAGCAGCTCCACAGAGATCCAAGAGACCCAGTACTTC. Amino acid sequence: CASSSTEIQETQYF.

J is TRBJ2-7 and V is TRBV28, with 9 bases matching TRBD2. Per germline, CDR1 MDHEN and CDR2 SYDVKM. This CDR3 is built from 17 residues. V trimming: 1 base; J trimming: 0 bases; junction bases outside the gene matches: 7. The CDR3 spells CASSLFLSGGSSYEQYF. DNA of the CDR3: TGTGCCAGCAGTTTATTTTTGAGCGGGGGGAGCTCCTACGAGCAGTACTTC.